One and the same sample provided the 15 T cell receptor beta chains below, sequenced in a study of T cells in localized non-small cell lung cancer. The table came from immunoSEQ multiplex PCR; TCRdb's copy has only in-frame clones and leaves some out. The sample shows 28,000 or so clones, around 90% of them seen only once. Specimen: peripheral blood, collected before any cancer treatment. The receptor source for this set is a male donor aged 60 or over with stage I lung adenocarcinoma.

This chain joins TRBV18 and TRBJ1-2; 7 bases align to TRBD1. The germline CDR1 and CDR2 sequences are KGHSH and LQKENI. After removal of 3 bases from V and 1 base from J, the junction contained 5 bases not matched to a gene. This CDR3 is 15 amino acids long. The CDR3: CASSPSTGDNYGYTF. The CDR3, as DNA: TGTGCCAGCTCACCGAGTACAGGGGATAACTATGGCTACACCTTC.

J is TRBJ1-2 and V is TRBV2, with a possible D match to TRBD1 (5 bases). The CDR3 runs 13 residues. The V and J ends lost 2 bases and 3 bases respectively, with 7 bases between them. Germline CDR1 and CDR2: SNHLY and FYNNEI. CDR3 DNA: TGTGCCAGCAGTGAAAGGGGAGACTATGGCTACACCTTC. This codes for CASSERGDYGYTF. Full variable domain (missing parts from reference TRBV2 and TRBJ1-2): EPEVTQTPSHQVTQMGQEVILRCVPISNHLYFYWYRQILGQKVEFLVSFYNNEISEKSEIFDDQFSVERPDGSNFTLKIRSTKLEDSAMYFCASSERGDYGYTFGSGTRLTVV.

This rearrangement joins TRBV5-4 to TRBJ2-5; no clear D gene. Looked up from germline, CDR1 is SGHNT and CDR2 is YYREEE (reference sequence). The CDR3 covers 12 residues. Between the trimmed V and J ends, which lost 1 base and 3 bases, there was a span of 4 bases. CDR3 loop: CASSLREETQYF. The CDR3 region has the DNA TGTGCCAGCAGCTTGAGGGAAGAGACCCAGTACTTC.

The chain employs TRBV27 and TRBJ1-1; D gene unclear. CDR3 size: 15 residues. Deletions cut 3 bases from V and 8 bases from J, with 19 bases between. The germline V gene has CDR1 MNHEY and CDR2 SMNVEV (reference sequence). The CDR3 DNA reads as TGTGCCAGCAGTTTGACGTATGGGTATAGAAAGGAAGCTTTCTTT. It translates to CASSLTYGYRKEAFF.

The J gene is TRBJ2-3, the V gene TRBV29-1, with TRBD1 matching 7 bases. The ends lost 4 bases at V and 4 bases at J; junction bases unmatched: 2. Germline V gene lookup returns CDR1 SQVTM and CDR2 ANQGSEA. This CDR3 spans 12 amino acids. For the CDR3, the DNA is TGCAGCGTTGGCCAGGGGGCAGATACGCAGTATTTT. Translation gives CSVGQGADTQYF.

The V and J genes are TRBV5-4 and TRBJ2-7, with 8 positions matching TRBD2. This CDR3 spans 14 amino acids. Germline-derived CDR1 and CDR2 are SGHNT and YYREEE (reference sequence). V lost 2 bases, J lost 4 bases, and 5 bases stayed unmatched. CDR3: CASSFGGGDYEQYF. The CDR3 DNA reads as TGTGCCAGCAGCTTCGGGGGGGGCGATTACGAGCAGTACTTC.

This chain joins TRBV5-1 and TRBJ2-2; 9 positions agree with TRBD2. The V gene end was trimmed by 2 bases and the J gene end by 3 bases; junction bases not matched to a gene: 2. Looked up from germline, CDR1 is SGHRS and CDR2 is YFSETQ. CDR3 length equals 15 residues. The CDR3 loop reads CASSFSGGDTGELFF. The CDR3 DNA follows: TGCGCCAGCAGCTTTAGCGGGGGAGACACCGGGGAGCTGTTTTTT. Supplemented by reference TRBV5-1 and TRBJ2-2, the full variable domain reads KAGVTQTPRYLIKTRGQQVTLSCSPISGHRSVSWYQQTPGQGLQFLFEYFSETQRNKGNFPGRFSGRQFSNSRSEMNVSTLELGDSALYLCASSFSGGDTGELFFGEGSRLTVL.

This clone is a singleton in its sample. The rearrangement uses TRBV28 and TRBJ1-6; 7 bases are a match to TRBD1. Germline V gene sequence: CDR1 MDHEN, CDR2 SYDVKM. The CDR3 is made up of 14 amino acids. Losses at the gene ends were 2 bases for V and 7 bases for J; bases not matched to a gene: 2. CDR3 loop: CASSLPGGNSPLHF. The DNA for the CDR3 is TGTGCCAGCAGTTTACCAGGGGGGAATTCACCCCTCCACTTT.

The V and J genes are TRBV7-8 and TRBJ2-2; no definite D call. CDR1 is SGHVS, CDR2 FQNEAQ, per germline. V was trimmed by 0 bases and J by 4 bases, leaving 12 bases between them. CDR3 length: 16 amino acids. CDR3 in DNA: TGTGCCAGCAGCTTAGCGCGATATGATCTCACCGGGGAGCTGTTTTTT. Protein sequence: CASSLARYDLTGELFF.

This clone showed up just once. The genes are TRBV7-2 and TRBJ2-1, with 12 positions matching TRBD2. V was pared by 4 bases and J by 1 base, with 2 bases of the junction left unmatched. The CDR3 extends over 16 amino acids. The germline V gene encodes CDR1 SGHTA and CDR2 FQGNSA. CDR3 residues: CASSSGLAGSYNEQFF. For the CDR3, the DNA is TGTGCCAGCAGCTCGGGACTAGCGGGTTCCTACAATGAGCAGTTCTTC.

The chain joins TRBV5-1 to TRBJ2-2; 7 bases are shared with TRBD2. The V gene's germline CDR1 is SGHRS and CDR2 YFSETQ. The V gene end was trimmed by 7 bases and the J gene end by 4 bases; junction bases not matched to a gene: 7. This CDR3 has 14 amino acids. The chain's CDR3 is CASAGDGLTGELFF. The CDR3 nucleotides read TGCGCCAGCGCGGGGGACGGCCTCACCGGGGAGCTGTTTTTT.

CDR3 in amino acids: CASSPTRGGYEQYF. In DNA, the CDR3 is TGTGCCAGCTCACCTACCAGAGGTGGCTACGAGCAGTACTTC. The rearrangement uses TRBV18 and TRBJ2-7, with D unresolved. V was pared by 3 bases and J by 3 bases, with 12 bases between. The CDR3 runs to 14 residues. The V gene's germline CDR1 is KGHSH and CDR2 LQKENI.

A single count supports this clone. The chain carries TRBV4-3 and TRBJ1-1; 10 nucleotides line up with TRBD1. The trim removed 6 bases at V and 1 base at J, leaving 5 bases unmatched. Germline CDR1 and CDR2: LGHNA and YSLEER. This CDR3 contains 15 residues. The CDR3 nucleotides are TGCGCCAGCAGGCGGGACAGGGGTGGGAACACTGAAGCTTTCTTT. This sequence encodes CASRRDRGGNTEAFF.

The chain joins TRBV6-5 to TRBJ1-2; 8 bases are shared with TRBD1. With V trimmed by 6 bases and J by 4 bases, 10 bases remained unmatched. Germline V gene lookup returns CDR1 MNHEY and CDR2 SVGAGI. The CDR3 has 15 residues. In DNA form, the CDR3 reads TGTGCCAGCAGCTCAGACAGGGGTTTTGGCTATGGCTACACCTTC. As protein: CASSSDRGFGYGYTF.

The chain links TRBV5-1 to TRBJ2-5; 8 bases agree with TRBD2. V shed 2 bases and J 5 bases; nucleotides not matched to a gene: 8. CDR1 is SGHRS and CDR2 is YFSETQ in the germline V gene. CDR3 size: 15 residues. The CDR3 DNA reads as TGCGCCAGCAGCTTAACAGCGGGGGAGGGGGAGACCCAGTACTTC. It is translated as CASSLTAGEGETQYF.